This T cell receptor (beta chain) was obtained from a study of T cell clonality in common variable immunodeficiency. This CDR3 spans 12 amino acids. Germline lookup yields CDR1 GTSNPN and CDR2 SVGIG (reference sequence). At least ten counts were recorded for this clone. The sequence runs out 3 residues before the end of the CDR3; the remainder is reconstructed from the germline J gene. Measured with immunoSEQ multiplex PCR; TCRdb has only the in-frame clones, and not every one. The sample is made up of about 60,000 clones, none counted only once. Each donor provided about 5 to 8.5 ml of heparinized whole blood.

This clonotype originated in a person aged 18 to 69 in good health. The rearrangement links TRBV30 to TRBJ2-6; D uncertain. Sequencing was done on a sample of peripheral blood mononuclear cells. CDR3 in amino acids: CAWTSDSRVLTF. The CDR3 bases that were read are TGTGCCTGGACTTCAGACTCCAGAGTC.